This T cell receptor beta chain emerged from a study of graft-versus-host responses after intestinal transplantation. General study results and limits: Peak circulating GvH clone levels were associated with early post-transplant HvG declines. Individuals carrying graft-donor T cell macrochimerism showed high graft-versus-host to host-versus-graft clonal ratios in allografts.

Points on this clone: Antigen unknown.

Using immunoSEQ multiplex PCR, the repertoire was profiled, and TCRdb retains in-frame clones only, with some absent. The sample gives about 40,000 clones, about 90% of which show up once; roughly 2.5% is in the top ten. The germline V and J ends were trimmed by 2 bases and 4 bases, with 12 bases remaining between them. CDR1 and CDR2 from the germline V gene are MGHRA and YSYEKL. The CDR3 has 15 amino acids. The source material was PBMCs, sampled almost 320 days after intestinal transplant. The chain links TRBV4-1 to TRBJ1-5, with D tentatively TRBD1 (5 bases). The TCR sequence derives from a human patient who received an intestinal transplant, so some T cells may come from the graft donor. CDR3 sequence (DNA): TGCGCCAGCAGCCAAAGTCTGGGGGGGAATCAGCCCCAGCATTTT. Translating gives CASSQSLGGNQPQHF.